Detailed here is one TCR beta chain. These data come from a study of shared clonotypes between healthy human individuals. Replicate PCRs run on sorted subsets employed approximately 0.2 ug DNA, roughly 30,000 T cell genomes. Repertoires were generated with immunoSEQ multiplex PCR, while TCRdb's copy carries only in-frame clones and drops some. The table records 2 million to 2.5 million clones, 93% of them present only once. Looked up from germline, CDR1 is MNHEY and CDR2 is SVGAGI. Trimming took off 2 bases at V and 7 bases at J, with 15 bases between the two ends. This CDR3 region has 15 residues. Sequencing input: naive CD4+ T cells from PBMCs. The subset denotes: CD45RA+ positively selected. The source of this sequence is a man younger than 35 in good health. Some clones in this sample may be carry-over from other donors' samples. V usage is TRBV6-5 and J usage is TRBJ2-1; the D is unclear. The DNA for the CDR3 is TGTGCCAGCAGTTACCATGGAAATACTTTAAATGAGCAGTTCTTC. As protein: CASSYHGNTLNEQFF.